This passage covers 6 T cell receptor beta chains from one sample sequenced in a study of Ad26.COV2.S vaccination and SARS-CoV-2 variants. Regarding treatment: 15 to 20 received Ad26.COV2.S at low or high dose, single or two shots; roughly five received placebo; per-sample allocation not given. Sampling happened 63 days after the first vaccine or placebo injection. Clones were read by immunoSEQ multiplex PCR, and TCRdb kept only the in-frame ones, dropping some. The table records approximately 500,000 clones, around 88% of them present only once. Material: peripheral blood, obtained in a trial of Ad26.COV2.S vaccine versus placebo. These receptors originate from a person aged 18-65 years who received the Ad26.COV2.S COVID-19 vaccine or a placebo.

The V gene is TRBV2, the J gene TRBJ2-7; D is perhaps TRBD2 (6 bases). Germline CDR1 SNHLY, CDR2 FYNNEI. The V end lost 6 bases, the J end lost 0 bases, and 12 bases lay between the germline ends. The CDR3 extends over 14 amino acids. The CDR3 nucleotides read TGTGCCAGCAGGTCGGGCGGGACCTCCTACGAGCAGTACTTC. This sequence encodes CASRSGGTSYEQYF.

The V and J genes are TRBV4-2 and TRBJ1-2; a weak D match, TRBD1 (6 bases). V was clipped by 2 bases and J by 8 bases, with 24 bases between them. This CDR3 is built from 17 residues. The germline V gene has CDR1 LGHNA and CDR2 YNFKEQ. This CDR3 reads CASSQLGGGAYSEGYTF. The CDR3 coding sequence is TGTGCCAGCAGCCAATTGGGAGGGGGGGCCTACTCGGAGGGCTACACCTTC.

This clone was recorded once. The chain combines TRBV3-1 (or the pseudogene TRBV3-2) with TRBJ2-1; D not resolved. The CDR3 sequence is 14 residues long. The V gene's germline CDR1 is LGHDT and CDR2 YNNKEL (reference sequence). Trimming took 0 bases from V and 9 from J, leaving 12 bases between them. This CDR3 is CASSQDAASLEQFF. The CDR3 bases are TGTGCCAGCAGCCAAGACGCGGCTAGTCTTGAGCAGTTCTTC.

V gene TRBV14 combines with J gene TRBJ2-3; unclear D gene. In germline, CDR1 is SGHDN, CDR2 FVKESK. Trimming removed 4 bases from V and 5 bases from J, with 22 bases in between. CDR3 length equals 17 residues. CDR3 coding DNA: TGTGCCAGCAGCCTATTAAGTCGCGGCGGTAAGGGAGATACGCAGTATTTT. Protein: CASSLLSRGGKGDTQYF.

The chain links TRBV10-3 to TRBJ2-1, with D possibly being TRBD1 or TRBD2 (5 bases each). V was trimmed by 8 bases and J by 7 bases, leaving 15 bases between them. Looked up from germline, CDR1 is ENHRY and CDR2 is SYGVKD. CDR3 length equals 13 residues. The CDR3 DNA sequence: TGTGCCATCGGGACCCGTAAGTCTAATGAGCAGTTCTTC. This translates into CAIGTRKSNEQFF.

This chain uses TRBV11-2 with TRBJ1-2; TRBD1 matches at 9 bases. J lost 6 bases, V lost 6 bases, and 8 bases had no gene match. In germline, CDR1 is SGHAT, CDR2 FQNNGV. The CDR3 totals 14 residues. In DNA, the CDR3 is TGTGCCAGCAGACCTACAGGGGGCGCAAATGGCTACACCTTC. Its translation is CASRPTGGANGYTF.